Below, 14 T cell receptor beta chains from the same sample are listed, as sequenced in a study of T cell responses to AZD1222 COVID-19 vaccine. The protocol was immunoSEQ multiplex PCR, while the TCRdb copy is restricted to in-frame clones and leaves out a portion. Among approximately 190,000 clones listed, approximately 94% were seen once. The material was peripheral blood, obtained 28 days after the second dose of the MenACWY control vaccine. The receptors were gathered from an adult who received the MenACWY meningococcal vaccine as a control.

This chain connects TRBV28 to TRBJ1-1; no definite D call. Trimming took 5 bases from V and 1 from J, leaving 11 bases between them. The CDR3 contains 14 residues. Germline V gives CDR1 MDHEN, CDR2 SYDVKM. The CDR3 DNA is TGTGCCAGCAGTCCCCCACGGAGGAACACTGAAGCTTTCTTT. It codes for CASSPPRRNTEAFF.

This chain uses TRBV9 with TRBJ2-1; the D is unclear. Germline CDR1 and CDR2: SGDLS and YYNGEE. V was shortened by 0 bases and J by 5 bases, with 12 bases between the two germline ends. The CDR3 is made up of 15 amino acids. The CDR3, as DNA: TGTGCCAGCAGCGTAGGATTAGCTTCTAACAATGAGCAGTTCTTC. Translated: CASSVGLASNNEQFF.

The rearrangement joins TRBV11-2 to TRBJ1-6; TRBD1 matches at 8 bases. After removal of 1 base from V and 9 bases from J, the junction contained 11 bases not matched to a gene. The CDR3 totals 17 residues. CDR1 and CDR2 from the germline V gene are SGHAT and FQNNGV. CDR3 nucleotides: TGTGCCAGCAGCTTAGTGGCTGGACAGGGAACGGGTTCACCCCTCCACTTT. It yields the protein CASSLVAGQGTGSPLHF.

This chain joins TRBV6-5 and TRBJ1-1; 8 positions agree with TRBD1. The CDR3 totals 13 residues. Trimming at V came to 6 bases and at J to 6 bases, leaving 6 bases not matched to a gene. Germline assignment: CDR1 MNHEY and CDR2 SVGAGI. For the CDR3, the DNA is TGTGCCAGCAGACCAGGACAGGGCTCTGAAGCTTTCTTT. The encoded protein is CASRPGQGSEAFF.

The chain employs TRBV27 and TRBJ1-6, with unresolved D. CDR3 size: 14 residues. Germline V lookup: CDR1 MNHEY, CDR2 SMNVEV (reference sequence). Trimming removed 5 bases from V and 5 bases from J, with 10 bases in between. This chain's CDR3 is CASSPRVNNSPLHF. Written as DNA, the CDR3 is TGTGCCAGCAGTCCAAGAGTAAATAATTCACCCCTCCACTTT.

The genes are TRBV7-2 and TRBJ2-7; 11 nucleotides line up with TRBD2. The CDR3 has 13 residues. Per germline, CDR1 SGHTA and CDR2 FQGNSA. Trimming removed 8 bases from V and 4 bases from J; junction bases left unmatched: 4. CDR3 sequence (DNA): TGTGCCAGCGGTAGCGGGAGGGCTTACGAGCAGTACTTC. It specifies CASGSGRAYEQYF. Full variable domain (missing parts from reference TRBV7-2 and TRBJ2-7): GAGVSQSPSNKVTEKGKDVELRCDPISGHTALYWYRQSLGQGLEFLIYFQGNSAPDKSGLPSDRFSAERTGGSVSTLTIQRTQQEDSAVYLCASGSGRAYEQYFGPGTRLTVT.

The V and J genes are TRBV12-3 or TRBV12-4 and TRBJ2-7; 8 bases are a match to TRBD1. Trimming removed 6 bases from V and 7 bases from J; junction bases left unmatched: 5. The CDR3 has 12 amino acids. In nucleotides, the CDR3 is TGTGCCAGCAGGGGACAGGTCTCTGAGCAGTACTTC. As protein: CASRGQVSEQYF.

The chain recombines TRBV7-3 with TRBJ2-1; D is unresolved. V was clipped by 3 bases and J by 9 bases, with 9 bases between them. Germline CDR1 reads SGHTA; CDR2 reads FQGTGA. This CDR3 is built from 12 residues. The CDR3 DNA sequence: TGTGCCAGCAGCTTTAACTCGGGTGAGCAGTTCTTC. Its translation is CASSFNSGEQFF.

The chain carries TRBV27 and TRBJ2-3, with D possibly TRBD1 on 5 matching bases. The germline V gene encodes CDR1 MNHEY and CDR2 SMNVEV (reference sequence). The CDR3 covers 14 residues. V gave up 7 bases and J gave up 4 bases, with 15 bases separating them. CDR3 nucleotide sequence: TGTGCCAGCAACAGGCCCGGCGTGGCAGATACGCAGTATTTT. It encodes CASNRPGVADTQYF.

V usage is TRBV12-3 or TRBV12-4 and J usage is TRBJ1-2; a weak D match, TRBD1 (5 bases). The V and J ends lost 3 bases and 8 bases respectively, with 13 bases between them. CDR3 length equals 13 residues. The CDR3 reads CASSFGDSTGYTF. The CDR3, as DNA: TGTGCCAGCAGTTTCGGGGACTCCACAGGCTACACCTTC.

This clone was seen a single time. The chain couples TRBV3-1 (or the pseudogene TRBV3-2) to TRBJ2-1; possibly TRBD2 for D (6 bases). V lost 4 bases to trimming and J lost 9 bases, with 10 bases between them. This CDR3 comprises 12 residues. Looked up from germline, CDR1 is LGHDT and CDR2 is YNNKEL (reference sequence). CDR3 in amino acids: CASSPGLLEQFF. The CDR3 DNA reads TGTGCCAGCAGCCCGGGACTTCTTGAGCAGTTCTTC.

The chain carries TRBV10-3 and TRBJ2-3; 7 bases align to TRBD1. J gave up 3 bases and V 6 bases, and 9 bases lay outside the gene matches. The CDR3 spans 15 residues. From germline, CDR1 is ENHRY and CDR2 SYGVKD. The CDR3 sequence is CAIRPNLTGTDTQYF. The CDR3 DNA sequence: TGTGCCATCAGGCCCAACCTGACAGGGACAGATACGCAGTATTTT.

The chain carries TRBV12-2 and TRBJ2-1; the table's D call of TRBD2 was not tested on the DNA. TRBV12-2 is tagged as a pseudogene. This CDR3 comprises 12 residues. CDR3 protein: CASRPLELEQFF. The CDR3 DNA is TGTGCAAGTCGCCCACTAGAGCTTGAGCAGTTCTTC.

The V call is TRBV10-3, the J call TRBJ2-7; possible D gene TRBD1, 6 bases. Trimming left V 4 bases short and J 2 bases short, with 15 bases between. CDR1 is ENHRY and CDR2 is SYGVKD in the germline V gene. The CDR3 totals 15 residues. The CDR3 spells CAISAVQRGTYEQYF. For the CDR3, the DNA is TGTGCCATCAGTGCGGTCCAGAGGGGGACCTACGAGCAGTACTTC.